This TCR beta chain was sequenced for a study of PD-1 blockade in classical Hodgkin lymphoma. Looking at the study overall: Treatment was intravenous nivolumab, 3 mg/kg every 2 weeks, until progression.

Study outcomes and limitations: Complete responders matched newly diagnosed patients in baseline diversity. A significant rise in TCR diversity was seen by C4D1 for CD4+ cells but not for CD8+ cells. Newly diagnosed patients were said to have less baseline TCR diversity than healthy donors did.

A note on this clone: No antigen is known for it.

Sequencing used immunoSEQ multiplex PCR; TCRdb keeps in-frame clones, though not all of them. Of about 98,000 clones in the sample, roughly 92% were seen once. Relapse after autologous stem cell transplantation occurred in every patient, and brentuximab vedotin exposure varied. Trimming took 3 bases from V and 4 from J, leaving 9 bases between them. The germline V gene has CDR1 MDHEN and CDR2 SYDVKM. CDR3 size: 13 residues. This TCR was sampled from a human donor with classical Hodgkin lymphoma. The V gene is TRBV28, the J gene TRBJ1-2; unclear D gene. Source: peripheral blood mononuclear cells (PBMCs), taken at baseline. CDR3 in DNA: TGTGCCAGCAGTTTCGGTGGACCCTATGGCTACACCTTC. This encodes CASSFGGPYGYTF.